Shown below are 20 T cell receptor beta chains from a single sample sequenced in a study of blood T cells in healthy people across ages. Then a second PCR, running roughly 6 to 12 cycles, was carried out with a sample-barcoded 5' primer and a J-beta primer mix. TCRdb called the 5' RACE reads again in MiXCR, with one record for every CDR3 protein. This sample has roughly 800,000 distinct CDR3 sequences; 58% occur once, and the top ten carry about 20%. Sequences were obtained from blood. The source of these receptors is a man aged 25-40 years in good health.

This chain joins TRBV20-1 and TRBJ2-7, with TRBD2 matching over 10 bases. The junction had 6 bases not matched to a gene; V was cut back by 3 bases and J by 4 bases. The germline V gene has CDR1 DFQATT and CDR2 SNEGSKA (reference sequence). The CDR3 covers 14 residues. The CDR3 sequence is CSASYSGGLYEQYF. The CDR3 coding sequence is TGCAGTGCTAGCTATAGCGGGGGGTTGTACGAGCAGTACTTC.

The chain joins TRBV20-1 to TRBJ2-7, with D possibly matching TRBD2 (5 bases). Trimming cost V 3 bases and J 2 bases, with 14 bases left between them. Germline assignment: CDR1 DFQATT and CDR2 SNEGSKA (reference sequence). This CDR3 is 14 amino acids long. This chain's CDR3 is CSARKDSTPYEQYF. CDR3 in DNA: TGCAGTGCTAGGAAGGACTCTACCCCCTACGAGCAGTACTTC.

This chain connects TRBV6-6 to TRBJ2-3; the D gene is possibly TRBD1 (6 bases). Germline V gene sequence: CDR1 MNHNY, CDR2 SVGAGI (reference sequence). CDR3 size: 13 residues. V was clipped by 6 bases and J by 6 bases, with 13 bases between them. DNA of the CDR3: TGTGCCAGCAGCGACAGGCTAAGCGATACGCAGTATTTT. Its translation: CASSDRLSDTQYF.

The V gene is TRBV25-1, the J gene TRBJ2-7; 7 bases map to TRBD1. The J segment lost 2 bases and the V segment lost 2 bases, leaving 9 bases of the junction unmatched. Germline lookup yields CDR1 MGHDK and CDR2 SYGVNS. This CDR3 is built from 16 residues. The CDR3 here is CASSEGRGPRPYEQYF. In DNA form, the CDR3 reads TGTGCCAGCAGTGAAGGAAGGGGGCCAAGACCCTACGAGCAGTACTTC.

The J gene is TRBJ2-6, the V gene TRBV29-1, with D perhaps matching TRBD1 (5 bases). The V end lost 7 bases, the J end lost 0 bases, and 19 bases lay between the germline ends. The CDR3 length is 17 residues. From germline, CDR1 is SQVTM and CDR2 ANQGSEA. Here the CDR3 reads CSARLWQGSSGANVLTF. The CDR3 bases are TGCAGCGCCCGGCTGTGGCAGGGAAGCTCTGGGGCCAACGTCCTGACTTTC.

This chain uses TRBV12-3 or TRBV12-4 with TRBJ2-3; D gene ambiguous. The CDR3 consists of 14 residues. The V end lost 6 bases, the J end lost 6 bases, and 16 bases lay between the germline ends. For the CDR3, the DNA is TGTGCCAGCAGCTCGGAGAACTCGCCCGATACGCAGTATTTT. It translates to CASSSENSPDTQYF.

This chain connects TRBV11-3 to TRBJ2-3; D might be TRBD1 (6 bases). Trimming took off 3 bases at V and 0 bases at J, with 10 bases between the two ends. The CDR3 runs 15 residues. From germline, CDR1 is SGHNT and CDR2 YENEEA. CDR3 bases: TGTGCCAGCAGCTTTGACGGACAGAGCACAGATACGCAGTATTTT. Translated: CASSFDGQSTDTQYF.

The chain recombines TRBV5-1 with TRBJ2-7; tentative D call: TRBD2 (6 bases). V lost 2 bases and J 7 bases, leaving 22 bases between the germline ends. The CDR3 is 16 amino acids. Germline CDR1 and CDR2: SGHRS and YFSETQ. Here the CDR3 reads CASSFEVGRSYNEQYF. For the CDR3, the DNA is TGCGCCAGCAGCTTCGAGGTGGGGAGGTCCTACAATGAGCAGTACTTC.

The chain recombines TRBV5-1 with TRBJ2-5; D may be TRBD2 (7 bases). V lost 1 base to trimming and J lost 5 bases, with 15 bases between them. The CDR3 contains 15 residues. Germline loops: CDR1 SGHRS, CDR2 YFSETQ. This CDR3 reads CASSLIPGEGETQYF. CDR3 sequence (DNA): TGCGCCAGCAGCTTGATTCCAGGGGAGGGGGAGACCCAGTACTTC.

On this clonotype itself: Because the CDR3's place on the DNA is in doubt, the DNA is left out and the CDR3 is given as listed by TCRdb. This rearrangement joins TRBV9 to TRBJ2-3. Germline CDR1 reads SGDLS; CDR2 reads YYNGEE. The CDR3 is made up of 15 amino acids, end residues included. The CDR3 here is CASSDTPSVADTQYF.

J is TRBJ1-2 and V is TRBV20-1; D unclear. Germline V gene sequence: CDR1 DFQATT, CDR2 SNEGSKA (reference sequence). V was trimmed by 6 bases and J by 3 bases, leaving 11 bases between them. The CDR3 has 12 residues. CDR3 in amino acids: CSASTRDYGYTF. The CDR3, as DNA: TGCAGTGCGTCTACAAGGGACTATGGCTACACCTTC.

This chain uses TRBV3-1 with TRBJ2-3, with D perhaps given as TRBD1 or TRBD2 (6 bases each). The CDR3 consists of 17 residues. V lost 4 bases and J lost 1, with 18 bases in between. CDR1 and CDR2 from the germline V gene are LGHDT and YNNKEL (reference sequence). The CDR3 loop reads CASSPGRGVGGTDTQYF. The DNA for the CDR3 is TGTGCCAGCAGCCCTGGTAGGGGGGTCGGGGGCACAGATACGCAGTATTTT.

The rearrangement joins TRBV14 to TRBJ2-5; TRBD1 aligns across 7 bases. Germline-derived CDR1 and CDR2 are SGHDN and FVKESK. This CDR3 spans 14 amino acids. J was trimmed by 11 bases and V by 3 bases; bases with no gene match: 12. The CDR3 here is CASSHPGQCNEQYF. In DNA form, the CDR3 reads TGTGCCAGCAGCCACCCGGGACAGTGCAATGAGCAGTACTTC.

The CDR3 region is CASSLRDQPQHF. DNA for the CDR3: TGTGCCAGCAGCTTAAGGGATCAGCCCCAGCATTTT. The rearrangement joins TRBV7-2 to TRBJ1-5; D not certain. This CDR3 comprises 12 residues. The V end lost 2 bases, the J end lost 5 bases, and 4 bases lay between the germline ends. The germline CDR1 and CDR2 sequences are SGHTA and FQGNSA. The complete variable domain, with remaining parts taken from reference TRBV7-2 and TRBJ1-5, reads GAGVSQSPSNKVTEKGKDVELRCDPISGHTALYWYRQSLGQGLEFLIYFQGNSAPDKSGLPSDRFSAERTGGSVSTLTIQRTQQEDSAVYLCASSLRDQPQHFGDGTRLSIL.

The V call is TRBV20-1, the J call TRBJ2-4; 8 nucleotides match TRBD1. The J call could be wrong; TRBJ2-5 is a better fit for the DNA end. This CDR3 region has 17 residues. Germline V gives CDR1 DFQATT, CDR2 SNEGSKA (reference sequence). In nucleotides, the CDR3 is TGCAGTGCTAGAGATAAGGGGGCAGGGGGCCTGCTTGAGACCCAGTACTTC. Amino acid sequence: CSARDKGAGGLLETQYF.

The V and J genes are TRBV9 and TRBJ2-7; 9 bases fit TRBD2. TRBJ2-5 matches the DNA end more closely, so the J call is doubtful. This CDR3 has 15 residues. Germline CDR1 and CDR2: SGDLS and YYNGEE. As DNA, the CDR3 is TGTGCCAGCAGCGTCTCAAGCGGGGGGTGGGAGACCCAGTACTTC. Amino acids: CASSVSSGGWETQYF.

The V call is TRBV12-3 or TRBV12-4, the J call TRBJ1-5, with unresolved D. Trimming removed 0 bases at V and 5 bases at J, with 14 bases between. This CDR3 is 16 amino acids long. CDR3 DNA: TGTGCCAGCAGTTTAGCGCCCGGAAGAAACGATCAGCCCCAGCATTTT. Translated, it gives CASSLAPGRNDQPQHF.

J is TRBJ2-7 and V is TRBV29-1, with D possibly matching TRBD2 (5 bases). Gene TRBJ2-5 matches the end of the DNA better, so the J call may be wrong. Germline V gene data show CDR1 as SQVTM and CDR2 as ANQGSEA. The CDR3 has 12 amino acids. CDR3 nucleotides: TGCAGCATTGTAAGCGGCCAAGAGACCCAGTACTTC. As protein: CSIVSGQETQYF.

This clonotype was detected once. The chain couples TRBV6-2 or TRBV6-3 to TRBJ2-1; TRBD2 matches 8 bases. This CDR3 has 14 amino acids. Germline lookup yields CDR1 MNHEY and CDR2 SVGEGT. The trim removed 6 bases at V and 7 bases at J, leaving 8 bases unmatched. The CDR3 region is CASRLTTSGNEQFF. The CDR3 DNA reads as TGTGCCAGCAGGCTCACCACTAGCGGTAATGAGCAGTTCTTC.

This chain uses TRBV10-3 with TRBJ2-7; 7 nucleotides agree with TRBD1. CDR1 is ENHRY, CDR2 SYGVKD, per germline. V lost 8 bases and J lost 0; bases outside the gene matches: 13. The CDR3 loop spans 16 amino acids. In DNA, the CDR3 is TGTGCCATCGGCGGCCCAACGACAGGGAGCTCCTACGAGCAGTACTTC. Translation: CAIGGPTTGSSYEQYF.